A single sample gave rise to the 30 T cell receptor beta chains below, sequenced in a study of T cell responses to AZD1222 COVID-19 vaccine. Assay: immunoSEQ multiplex PCR; the TCRdb copy retains only in-frame clones and omits some. The table includes about 20,000 clones, approximately 88% detected once. Sequences were derived from peripheral blood, sampled 28 days after the second AZD1222 dose. All receptors derive from an adult who received the AZD1222 COVID-19 vaccine.

This clone has only one observation. This sequence joins TRBV28 and TRBJ1-2; 7 bases line up with TRBD1. Per germline, CDR1 MDHEN and CDR2 SYDVKM. The V segment lost 6 bases and the J segment 4 bases; nucleotides outside the gene matches: 8. The CDR3 sequence is 14 residues long. The CDR3 DNA reads TGTGCCAGCAGCGAGCTCCAGGGGGTCTATGGCTACACCTTC. Amino acids: CASSELQGVYGYTF.

The chain couples TRBV5-1 to TRBJ1-6; D unclear. Germline V gives CDR1 SGHRS, CDR2 YFSETQ. The V and J ends lost 0 bases and 8 bases respectively, with 15 bases between them. The CDR3 sequence is 16 residues long. The CDR3 spells CASSLVTGRMYSPLHF. CDR3 nucleotides: TGCGCCAGCAGCTTGGTAACGGGGAGGATGTATTCACCCCTCCACTTT.

This rearrangement joins TRBV19 to TRBJ2-1, with D perhaps being TRBD1 or TRBD2 (6 bases each). The V gene's germline CDR1 is LNHDA and CDR2 SQIVND (reference sequence). The ends were cut back, 4 bases at V and 8 bases at J, with 21 bases in the middle. The CDR3 has 16 residues. The CDR3 nucleotides read TGTGCCAGTAGTACCCTAGGTGGGGGGCGGGATTATGAGCAGTTCTTC. Translating it yields CASSTLGGGRDYEQFF.

The chain links TRBV5-1 to TRBJ2-2, with D hard to call. CDR1 and CDR2 from the germline V gene are SGHRS and YFSETQ. V was pared by 3 bases and J by 6 bases, with 9 bases between. This CDR3 is 13 amino acids long. The DNA for the CDR3 is TGCGCCAGCAGCTCGAAGGCATCCGGGGAGCTGTTTTTT. Translating it yields CASSSKASGELFF.

The chain joins TRBV30 to TRBJ1-3; unclear D gene. V was pared by 4 bases and J by 4 bases, with 8 bases between. This CDR3 spans 12 amino acids. Per the germline V gene, CDR1 is GTSNPN and CDR2 is SVGIG (reference sequence). The CDR3 coding sequence is TGTGCCTGGACCGCCCAGGGAAACACCATATATTTT. Translating gives CAWTAQGNTIYF.

The rearrangement uses TRBV7-2 and TRBJ2-7, with 10 bases that match TRBD1. J lost 6 bases, V lost 3 bases, and 5 bases had no gene match. The CDR3 sequence is 14 residues long. Germline CDR1 SGHTA, CDR2 FQGNSA. CDR3 sequence (DNA): TGTGCCAGCAGCTTGATGACAGGGGGCCTCGAGCAGTACTTC. It yields the protein CASSLMTGGLEQYF. Complete variable domain (other parts from reference TRBV7-2 and TRBJ2-7): GAGVSQSPSNKVTEKGKDVELRCDPISGHTALYWYRQSLGQGLEFLIYFQGNSAPDKSGLPSDRFSAERTGGSVSTLTIQRTQQEDSAVYLCASSLMTGGLEQYFGPGTRLTVT.

This chain connects TRBV21-1 to TRBJ2-1; the table's TRBD2 call for D was not verified on the DNA. TRBV21-1 is tagged as a pseudogene. This CDR3 has 16 residues. CDR3 sequence (DNA): TGTGCCAGCACCATACTAGCGGGAGACTCCTACAATGAGCAGTTCTTC. Its translation: CASTILAGDSYNEQFF.

The chain combines TRBV30 with TRBJ2-7; TRBD2 matches 12 bases. Germline V CDR1 and CDR2: GTSNPN, SVGIG (reference sequence). V trimming: 2 bases; J trimming: 0 bases; junction bases outside the gene matches: 14. The CDR3 consists of 19 residues. The CDR3 region is CAWSFPTSGSRRSSYEQYF. As DNA, the CDR3 is TGTGCCTGGAGTTTCCCGACTAGCGGGAGCCGACGGAGCTCCTACGAGCAGTACTTC. Complete variable domain (other parts from reference TRBV30 and TRBJ2-7): SQTIHQWPATLVQPVGSPLSLECTVEGTSNPNLYWYRQAAGRGLQLLFYSVGIGQISSEVPQNLSASRPQDRQFILSSKKLLLSDSGFYLCAWSFPTSGSRRSSYEQYFGPGTRLTVT.

This clone was observed once. The chain combines TRBV5-4 with TRBJ1-6; D gene uncertain. This CDR3 is built from 13 residues. From germline, CDR1 is SGHNT and CDR2 YYREEE (reference sequence). The ends were cut back, 7 bases at V and 0 bases at J, with 5 bases in the middle. The CDR3 DNA reads TGTGCCAGCGCAAGCTCCTATAATTCACCCCTCCACTTT. Protein sequence: CASASSYNSPLHF.

The count of this clone is one. The rearrangement uses TRBV25-1 and TRBJ1-2; D is perhaps TRBD1 (6 bases). The V end lost 4 bases, the J end lost 3 bases, and 18 bases lay between the germline ends. The length of the CDR3 is 16 residues. Germline lookup yields CDR1 MGHDK and CDR2 SYGVNS. The CDR3 is CASSAPGQGLYYGYTF. The CDR3 nucleotides read TGTGCCAGCAGTGCCCCCGGGCAGGGGCTTTACTATGGCTACACCTTC.

The chain uses TRBV7-2 and TRBJ2-1; 8 positions agree with TRBD2. Germline loops: CDR1 SGHTA, CDR2 FQGNSA. Trimming removed 5 bases from V and 9 bases from J; junction bases left unmatched: 12. The CDR3 loop spans 15 amino acids. In nucleotides, the CDR3 is TGTGCCAGCAGCCGCGGGACTAGTCGAACCCCTGAGCAGTTCTTC. It codes for CASSRGTSRTPEQFF.

The chain recombines TRBV7-8 with TRBJ1-5, with 7 bases matching TRBD1. CDR1 is SGHVS and CDR2 is FQNEAQ in the germline V gene. J lost 5 bases, V lost 5 bases, and 9 bases had no gene match. This CDR3 has 15 residues. CDR3 protein: CASSAFTGVDQPQHF. The CDR3 DNA is TGTGCCAGCAGCGCGTTCACAGGGGTGGATCAGCCCCAGCATTTT.

The genes are TRBV19 and TRBJ1-2; D perhaps matches TRBD1 (6 bases). CDR1 is LNHDA, CDR2 SQIVND, per germline (reference sequence). V shed 4 bases and J shed 2 bases, with 17 bases lying between them. This CDR3 contains 16 residues. The CDR3 protein is CASSTRRGAPNYGYTF. The CDR3, as DNA: TGTGCCAGTAGTACCAGGAGGGGGGCGCCGAACTATGGCTACACCTTC.

V and J are TRBV7-9 and TRBJ2-6, with D perhaps matching TRBD1 (5 bases). Germline lookup yields CDR1 SEHNR and CDR2 FQNEAQ (reference sequence). The CDR3 loop spans 18 amino acids. V gave up 2 bases and J gave up 0 bases, with 14 bases separating them. The CDR3 here is CASSLLAGPLSGANVLTF. For the CDR3, the DNA is TGTGCCAGCAGCTTACTCGCAGGGCCCCTCTCTGGGGCCAACGTCCTGACTTTC.

This chain links TRBV10-3 with TRBJ2-1; 14 positions agree with TRBD2. The V gene end was trimmed by 8 bases and the J gene end by 4 bases; junction bases not matched to a gene: 7. Germline V gene sequence: CDR1 ENHRY, CDR2 SYGVKD. This CDR3 is 16 amino acids long. Here the CDR3 reads CAIGAGLAGAYNEQFF. The CDR3 DNA reads as TGTGCCATCGGGGCGGGACTAGCGGGGGCTTACAATGAGCAGTTCTTC.

The V and J genes are TRBV18 and TRBJ2-1, with D perhaps matching TRBD2 (6 bases). Per germline, CDR1 KGHSH and CDR2 LQKENI. This CDR3 is 17 amino acids long. Trimming shortened V by 3 bases and J by 9 bases, and 24 bases separated the two germline ends. This CDR3 is CASSPTGTDPRGVEQFF. The CDR3 nucleotides read TGTGCCAGCTCACCCACCGGGACCGACCCGCGCGGGGTTGAGCAGTTCTTC.

This chain links TRBV19 with TRBJ2-7; D unresolved. CDR1 and CDR2 (germline): LNHDA, SQIVND (reference sequence). V was trimmed by 1 base and J by 6 bases, leaving 10 bases between them. The CDR3 extends over 13 amino acids. DNA for the CDR3: TGTGCCAGTAGTATAGTTACCAGTAGCGAGCAGTACTTC. It specifies CASSIVTSSEQYF.

The V gene is TRBV6-6, the J gene TRBJ1-5; D is unresolved. The germline CDR1 and CDR2 sequences are MNHNY and SVGAGI (reference sequence). The ends were cut back, 5 bases at V and 4 bases at J, with 21 bases in the middle. The CDR3 sequence is 17 residues long. CDR3 sequence reads: CASSRLRKGPENQPQHF. CDR3 coding DNA: TGTGCCAGCAGTCGGCTTCGAAAGGGCCCGGAGAATCAGCCCCAGCATTTT.

The genes are TRBV5-1 and TRBJ2-7; D may correspond to TRBD1 or TRBD2 (5 bases each). The CDR3 is 15 amino acids. The V and J ends lost 3 bases and 0 bases respectively, with 13 bases between them. Germline V lookup: CDR1 SGHRS, CDR2 YFSETQ. CDR3 coding DNA: TGCGCCAGCAGCTGGGATCCCGGGACCTCCTACGAGCAGTACTTC. Translation gives CASSWDPGTSYEQYF.

Comment on this clone: An end of the junction does not agree with germline; a read error may underlie this. J is TRBJ2-1 and V is TRBV29-1, with 8 bases fitting TRBD2. CDR1 SQVTM and CDR2 ANQGSEA come from the germline V gene. The CDR3 contains 15 residues. The CDR3 region has the DNA TGCAGCGGTGAACCAGCGGGAGTTACCTACAATGAGCAGTTCTTC. Protein: CSGEPAGVTYNEQFF.

The chain has TRBV4-2 and TRBJ1-1; D gene uncertain. CDR3 length: 16 amino acids. Trimming took off 0 bases at V and 5 bases at J, with 16 bases between the two ends. Germline assignment: CDR1 LGHNA and CDR2 YNFKEQ. The CDR3 reads CASSQEGRGIGTEAFF. The CDR3 DNA is TGTGCCAGCAGCCAAGAAGGTCGTGGGATTGGTACTGAAGCTTTCTTT.

This clone has only one observation. This rearrangement joins TRBV19 to TRBJ1-1; D is uncertain. There are 15 residues in the CDR3. Germline V gives CDR1 LNHDA, CDR2 SQIVND (reference sequence). Trimming removed 2 bases at V and 3 bases at J, with 13 bases between. CDR3 protein: CASSIRRQRDTEAFF. CDR3 bases: TGTGCCAGTAGTATAAGGCGGCAGCGGGACACTGAAGCTTTCTTT.

This sequence joins TRBV3-1 (or the pseudogene TRBV3-2) and TRBJ2-1; D ambiguous. CDR3 length: 13 residues. Germline loops: CDR1 LGHDT, CDR2 YNNKEL (reference sequence). V was cut by 2 bases and J by 8 bases, with 10 bases left in between. CDR3 nucleotide sequence: TGTGCCAGCAGCCAAACCCGCATCGATGAGCAGTTCTTC. As protein: CASSQTRIDEQFF.

The chain recombines TRBV19 with TRBJ2-3, with TRBD2 identical over 8 bases. Germline V gives CDR1 LNHDA, CDR2 SQIVND (reference sequence). CDR3 length: 16 amino acids. V trimming: 3 bases; J trimming: 3 bases; junction bases outside the gene matches: 8. CDR3 protein: CASSISWGLETDTQYF. CDR3 bases: TGTGCCAGTAGTATTTCGTGGGGACTAGAAACAGATACGCAGTATTTT. Using reference TRBV19 and TRBJ2-3 for the parts outside the CDR3, the full variable domain is DGGITQSPKYLFRKEGQNVTLSCEQNLNHDAMYWYRQDPGQGLRLIYYSQIVNDFQKGDIAEGYSVSREKKESFPLTVTSAQKNPTAFYLCASSISWGLETDTQYFGPGTRLTVL.

This chain joins TRBV6-5 and TRBJ2-2, with 12 bases lining up with TRBD1. The CDR3 extends over 15 amino acids. V dropped 8 bases and J dropped 5; count of bases not matched to a gene: 6. From germline, CDR1 is MNHEY and CDR2 SVGAGI. The CDR3 nucleotides read TGTGCCAGCGGAGGGGACAGGGGGCAGACCGGGGAGCTGTTTTTT. Translating it yields CASGGDRGQTGELFF.

The rearrangement uses TRBV7-3 and TRBJ2-5; a possible D gene is TRBD1 (5 bases). The CDR3 spans 14 residues. The V and J ends lost 4 bases and 1 base respectively, with 10 bases between them. Per the germline V gene, CDR1 is SGHTA and CDR2 is FQGTGA. The CDR3 DNA sequence: TGTGCCAGCAGCTCCACAGGTACCCAAGAGACCCAGTACTTC. Protein product: CASSSTGTQETQYF. Full variable domain (outside the CDR3, taken from reference TRBV7-3 and TRBJ2-5): GAGVSQTPSNKVTEKGKYVELRCDPISGHTALYWYRQSLGQGPEFLIYFQGTGAADDSGLPNDRFFAVRPEGSVSTLKIQRTERGDSAVYLCASSSTGTQETQYFGPGTRLLVL.

J is TRBJ2-3 and V is TRBV19; 10 bases are shared with TRBD2. The CDR3 extends over 17 amino acids. Germline CDR1 LNHDA, CDR2 SQIVND (reference sequence). V was pared by 3 bases and J by 5 bases, with 11 bases of the junction left unmatched. The CDR3: CASSIGLAGVEEDTQYF. The CDR3 bases are TGTGCCAGTAGTATTGGGCTAGCGGGAGTGGAAGAAGATACGCAGTATTTT.

The chain is built from TRBV5-1 and TRBJ2-1, with TRBD2 matching 9 bases. Trimming took 4 bases from V and 7 from J; bases not matched to a gene: 12. The CDR3 consists of 16 residues. Germline-derived CDR1 and CDR2 are SGHRS and YFSETQ. This CDR3 is CASSGNAGGPGNEQFF. DNA of the CDR3: TGCGCCAGCAGCGGAAACGCGGGAGGGCCGGGGAATGAGCAGTTCTTC. The variable domain in full, with the rest retrieved from reference TRBV5-1 and TRBJ2-1, is KAGVTQTPRYLIKTRGQQVTLSCSPISGHRSVSWYQQTPGQGLQFLFEYFSETQRNKGNFPGRFSGRQFSNSRSEMNVSTLELGDSALYLCASSGNAGGPGNEQFFGPGTRLTVL.

This chain's CDR3 is CASRGSYNSPLHF. In nucleotides, the CDR3 is TGTGCCAGCCGGGGGTCCTATAATTCACCCCTCCACTTT. The chain is built from TRBV19 and TRBJ1-6, with D perhaps TRBD1 (5 bases). V shed 9 bases and J shed 1 base, with 7 bases lying between them. Germline CDR1 and CDR2: LNHDA and SQIVND (reference sequence). The CDR3 has 13 residues.

The V and J genes are TRBV29-1 and TRBJ2-3, with TRBD2 as a possible D gene (5 bases). V lost 2 bases and J 0 bases, leaving 12 bases between the germline ends. The germline gives CDR1 SQVTM, CDR2 ANQGSEA. The CDR3 extends over 15 amino acids. CDR3 DNA sequence: TGCAGCGTTGAAAACCTAGCAATGAGCACAGATACGCAGTATTTT. It specifies CSVENLAMSTDTQYF.